One and the same sample provided the 22 T cell receptor beta chains below, sequenced in a study of cytomegalovirus exposure and HLA in healthy donors. PCR was performed using 60 Vbeta and 13 Jbeta primers. The table came from immunoSEQ multiplex PCR; TCRdb's copy has only in-frame clones and leaves some out. The sample carries approximately 100,000 clones, around 76% recorded once. The specimen sequenced was PBMCs. These receptors were obtained from a woman between 50 and 59 years old in good health and CMV-seropositive.

The chain combines TRBV7-9 with TRBJ1-5; 11 nucleotides line up with TRBD1. The trim removed 3 bases at V and 8 bases at J, leaving 12 bases unmatched. From germline, CDR1 is SEHNR and CDR2 FQNEAQ (reference sequence). The CDR3 sequence is 17 residues long. In DNA, the CDR3 is TGTGCCAGCAGCTTGGGTACTCGGGGGACAGGGGGAGAGCCCCAGCATTTT. Its protein is CASSLGTRGTGGEPQHF.

The rearrangement joins TRBV21-1 to TRBJ2-1; TRBD2, as called in the table, went unchecked against the DNA. TRBV21-1 is tagged as a pseudogene. This CDR3 has 20 residues. CDR3 residues: CASSKLWGTSGRELKDEQFF. The CDR3 region has the DNA TGTGCCAGCAGCAAATTATGGGGGACTAGCGGGAGAGAGCTTAAGGATGAGCAGTTCTTC.

This chain connects TRBV2 to TRBJ2-2; 7 nucleotides agree with TRBD1. Germline V CDR1 and CDR2: SNHLY, FYNNEI. Germline trimming cut 9 bases from V and 3 bases from J; bases unmatched to any gene: 7. The CDR3 is made up of 14 amino acids. The CDR3 nucleotides are TGTGCCAGGGGACAGACTTCGGACACCGGGGAGCTGTTTTTT. Residues: CARGQTSDTGELFF. The variable domain in full, completed from reference TRBV2 and TRBJ2-2, reads EPEVTQTPSHQVTQMGQEVILRCVPISNHLYFYWYRQILGQKVEFLVSFYNNEISEKSEIFDDQFSVERPDGSNFTLKIRSTKLEDSAMYFCARGQTSDTGELFFGEGSRLTVL.

Note on this clone: Its ends do not fully match the called genes, so a read error is possible. The chain combines TRBV7-9 with TRBJ1-3, with 7 bases lining up with TRBD1. Per germline, CDR1 SEHNR and CDR2 FQNEAQ (reference sequence). CDR3 length equals 18 residues. The CDR3 spells CSSSLEGWGQPSGNTIYF. Here the CDR3 DNA reads TGTTCCAGCAGCTTAGAAGGTTGGGGACAGCCCTCTGGAAACACCATATATTTT.

A few counts support this clone. V gene TRBV6-5 combines with J gene TRBJ1-1; the D is unclear. Looked up from germline, CDR1 is MNHEY and CDR2 is SVGAGI. V dropped 6 bases and J dropped 2 bases, with 4 bases sitting between them. CDR3 length equals 11 residues. The CDR3 nucleotides read TGTGCCAGCAGAGCTAACACTGAAGCTTTCTTT. Amino acids: CASRANTEAFF.

This clone was seen only a few times. This chain uses TRBV19 with TRBJ2-3, with 9 positions matching TRBD1. The V gene's germline CDR1 is LNHDA and CDR2 SQIVND (reference sequence). This CDR3 contains 15 residues. V was clipped by 5 bases and J by 3 bases; unmatched bases: 6. CDR3 in DNA: TGTGCCAGTAGTCCCGGACAGGGGTATACAGATACGCAGTATTTT. The encoded protein is CASSPGQGYTDTQYF.

The rearrangement links TRBV10-3 to TRBJ2-1; TRBD1 agrees at 8 bases. There are 15 residues in the CDR3. CDR1 and CDR2 (germline): ENHRY, SYGVKD. V lost 0 bases to trimming and J lost 9 bases; unmatched junction nucleotides: 7. Here the CDR3 reads CAISESVQGVGEQFF. The CDR3 DNA follows: TGTGCCATCAGTGAGTCGGTACAGGGGGTCGGTGAGCAGTTCTTC.

This clone appeared once. The sample has other DNA sequences that encode this CDR3 too. The chain joins TRBV19 to TRBJ1-1, with D possibly TRBD1 on 6 matching bases. The V and J ends lost 8 bases and 4 bases respectively, with 11 bases between them. The CDR3 covers 12 residues. The V gene's germline CDR1 is LNHDA and CDR2 SQIVND (reference sequence). The DNA of the CDR3 is TGTGCCAGTGCCCGAGGGGGCACTGAAGCTTTCTTT. Protein product: CASARGGTEAFF.

V usage is TRBV7-3 and J usage is TRBJ2-2, with TRBD2 matching over 9 bases. The CDR3 has 16 residues. CDR1 is SGHTA, CDR2 FQGTGA, per germline. The J segment lost 0 bases and the V segment lost 6 bases, leaving 5 bases of the junction unmatched. In DNA form, the CDR3 reads TGTGCCAGCAGTTCGCGGGGGGGACCGAACACCGGGGAGCTGTTTTTT. Protein: CASSSRGGPNTGELFF.

This clone was counted between two and nine times. V usage is TRBV7-3 and J usage is TRBJ2-3; 7 bases are shared with TRBD2. The CDR3 consists of 14 residues. Unmatched junction bases numbered 4, after V lost 3 bases and J lost 4 bases. Germline assignment: CDR1 SGHTA and CDR2 FQGTGA. In DNA form, the CDR3 reads TGTGCCAGCAGCTTTGGGGGGGGATCAGATACGCAGTATTTT. Its translation: CASSFGGGSDTQYF.

The chain has TRBV2 and TRBJ1-4, with 8 positions matching TRBD1. After removal of 4 bases from V and 3 bases from J, the junction contained 4 bases not matched to a gene. The CDR3 consists of 15 residues. Germline V lookup: CDR1 SNHLY, CDR2 FYNNEI. In DNA form, the CDR3 reads TGTGCCAGCAGTGTTGACAGGGGAGCTAATGAAAAACTGTTTTTT. Translating gives CASSVDRGANEKLFF. Full variable domain (outside the CDR3, taken from reference TRBV2 and TRBJ1-4): EPEVTQTPSHQVTQMGQEVILRCVPISNHLYFYWYRQILGQKVEFLVSFYNNEISEKSEIFDDQFSVERPDGSNFTLKIRSTKLEDSAMYFCASSVDRGANEKLFFGSGTQLSVL.

CDR3 protein: CAISDGTASNYGYTF. CDR3 nucleotides: TGTGCCATCAGTGATGGAACAGCCTCTAACTATGGCTACACCTTC. This sequence joins TRBV10-3 and TRBJ1-2; the D is unclear. Per the germline V gene, CDR1 is ENHRY and CDR2 is SYGVKD. The CDR3 sequence is 15 residues long. Trimming left V 3 bases short and J 0 bases short, with 11 bases between.

In DNA form, the CDR3 reads TGTGCCATCAGCCTAGCGGGAGAAGAGACCCAGTACTTC. Its translation: CAISLAGEETQYF. The gene calls are TRBV10-3 and TRBJ2-5; TRBD2 matches 10 bases. The germline V gene encodes CDR1 ENHRY and CDR2 SYGVKD. CDR3 length equals 13 residues. The V segment lost 6 bases and the J segment 3 bases; nucleotides outside the gene matches: 1.

The chain has TRBV2 and TRBJ1-2, with TRBD1 identical over 7 bases. This CDR3 has 15 amino acids. The V gene's germline CDR1 is SNHLY and CDR2 FYNNEI. V shed 0 bases and J 3 bases; nucleotides not matched to a gene: 4. In DNA, the CDR3 is TGTGCCAGCAGTGAAGCAAGGGACAGCCACTATGGCTACACCTTC. This sequence encodes CASSEARDSHYGYTF. Combining the CDR3 with reference TRBV2 and TRBJ1-2 gives the whole variable domain EPEVTQTPSHQVTQMGQEVILRCVPISNHLYFYWYRQILGQKVEFLVSFYNNEISEKSEIFDDQFSVERPDGSNFTLKIRSTKLEDSAMYFCASSEARDSHYGYTFGSGTRLTVV.

The chain is built from TRBV19 and TRBJ2-1, with unresolved D. The V end lost 5 bases, the J end lost 0 bases, and 11 bases lay between the germline ends. The CDR3 consists of 15 residues. Germline values: CDR1 LNHDA, CDR2 SQIVND (reference sequence). DNA of the CDR3: TGTGCCAGTAGTCCCCGAGCGAGCTCCTACAATGAGCAGTTCTTC. Translating gives CASSPRASSYNEQFF.

As concerns this clone: Other DNA variants within this sample encode the same CDR3. The chain recombines TRBV9 with TRBJ2-2; 12 bases agree with TRBD2. Per germline, CDR1 SGDLS and CDR2 YYNGEE. The V gene end was trimmed by 1 base and the J gene end by 0 bases; junction bases not matched to a gene: 4. CDR3 length: 18 residues. The CDR3 loop reads CASSVKLAGGTNTGELFF. The CDR3, as DNA: TGTGCCAGCAGCGTAAAACTAGCGGGGGGAACGAACACCGGGGAGCTGTTTTTT.

This clone was detected a few times. The V call is TRBV19, the J call TRBJ1-5; possibly TRBD1 for D (5 bases). Trimming removed 7 bases at V and 7 bases at J, with 20 bases between. The CDR3 sequence is 15 residues long. CDR1 LNHDA and CDR2 SQIVND come from the germline V gene (reference sequence). CDR3 sequence: CASTPGGGSAQPQHF. For the CDR3, the DNA is TGTGCCAGTACACCCGGGGGGGGATCCGCGCAGCCCCAGCATTTT.

This chain links TRBV5-6 with TRBJ2-7, with TRBD1 as a possible D gene (5 bases). CDR1 is SGHDT, CDR2 YYEEEE, per germline. CDR3 length: 14 amino acids. V shed 2 bases and J shed 2 bases, with 11 bases lying between them. CDR3 region: CASSLRQGAYEQYF. In DNA form, the CDR3 reads TGTGCCAGCAGCTTAAGGCAGGGCGCCTACGAGCAGTACTTC. The full variable domain, with the rest looked up from reference TRBV5-6 and TRBJ2-7, is DAGVTQSPTHLIKTRGQQVTLRCSPKSGHDTVSWYQQALGQGPQFIFQYYEEEERQRGNFPDRFSGHQFPNYSSELNVNALLLGDSALYLCASSLRQGAYEQYFGPGTRLTVT.

The chain combines TRBV29-1 with TRBJ2-5; D is possibly TRBD1 (6 bases). The V gene lost 4 bases and the J gene lost 3 bases, with 9 bases spanning the gap. Germline-derived CDR1 and CDR2 are SQVTM and ANQGSEA. This CDR3 spans 12 amino acids. The CDR3 DNA is TGCAGCGTTGTGGCAGGGGAAGAGACCCAGTACTTC. It is translated as CSVVAGEETQYF. Looking up the rest from reference TRBV29-1 and TRBJ2-5 gives the full variable domain: SAVISQKPSRDICQRGTSLTIQCQVDSQVTMMFWYRQQPGQSLTLIATANQGSEATYESGFVIDKFPISRPNLTFSTLTVSNMSPEDSSIYLCSVVAGEETQYFGPGTRLLVL.

This clone was found once. This chain links TRBV7-2 with TRBJ2-7; 7 bases are shared with TRBD2. The CDR3 covers 15 residues. Trimming cost V 5 bases and J 3 bases; bases outside gene matches: 10. Germline V gene sequence: CDR1 SGHTA, CDR2 FQGNSA. For the CDR3, the DNA is TGTGCCAGCAGCAACCGGGGGGATCGGAACTACGAGCAGTACTTC. Its protein is CASSNRGDRNYEQYF.

CDR3 in amino acids: CASSPDSSLTPQHF. CDR3 DNA: TGTGCCAGCAGTCCCGACAGTTCCCTAACGCCCCAGCATTTT. The gene calls are TRBV27 and TRBJ1-5, with D possibly TRBD1 on 5 matching bases. V was pared by 5 bases and J by 9 bases, with 17 bases between. CDR3 length equals 14 residues. From germline, CDR1 is MNHEY and CDR2 SMNVEV (reference sequence).

In this sample, this clone turned up once. The chain recombines TRBV6-1 with TRBJ2-5, with 7 bases matching TRBD1. The CDR3 covers 13 residues. The junction had 2 bases not matched to a gene; V was cut back by 6 bases and J by 1 base. Germline assignment: CDR1 MNHNS and CDR2 SASEGT. The CDR3 nucleotides read TGTGCCAGCAGCAGGGGGTCCCAAGAGACCCAGTACTTC. The encoded protein is CASSRGSQETQYF.